This T cell receptor (beta chain) was captured in a study of cytomegalovirus exposure and HLA in healthy donors. Across the whole study: Earlier work reported approximately 100 million unique TCR beta sequences from 170 million or so T cells. Study-wide results and limits: Later analysis showed TCR association rates varying by HLA locus, highest for DRB1 and lowest for HLA-C. As was reported, the HLA-A and HLA-B alleles of most subjects were accurately predicted from TCR beta sequences. Previous analysis showed most TCR beta V segments were productive about 87% or about 30% of the time.

This CDR3 spans 13 amino acids. V shed 5 bases and J shed 1 base, with 8 bases lying between them. Germline V lookup: CDR1 SGHAT, CDR2 FQDESV (reference sequence). PCR primers comprised 60 Vbeta and 13 Jbeta primers. Generated by immunoSEQ multiplex PCR, the TCRdb table keeps only in-frame clones and is missing some. The table shows around 150,000 clones, with roughly 78% occurring only once. A note on this clone: The target antigen is unknown.

The rearrangement joins TRBV11-1 to TRBJ1-1; a weak D match, TRBD1 (5 bases). The TCR originated in a woman aged 40 to 50 in good health and CMV-seronegative. Material for sequencing was PBMCs. The CDR3 coding sequence is TGTGCCAGCAGCATAGACAGGAACACTGAAGCTTTCTTT. Translation: CASSIDRNTEAFF.